This is a list of T cell receptor beta chains from one sample in a study of blood T cell repertoires in COVID-19. TCRdb keeps only in-frame clones here, not all; method: immunoSEQ multiplex PCR. The table lists around 250,000 clones, 80% to 85% of them singletons. The sample taken for sequencing was peripheral blood. These receptors were collected from a man between 45 and 60 years old with active or convalescent COVID-19. Both conserved end residues are part of each CDR3. A D gene is named only where the DNA matches it firmly. The size of a clone is reported for some rows only, either as once, few or many, or as a class for expanded clones.

abundance	v_gene	d_gene	j_gene	len	CDR3nt	CDR3aa
-	TRBV30	-	TRBJ1-1	15	TGTGCCCGCGGGGGGCCTGTGTCCTCGAACACTGAAGCTTTCTTT	CARGGPVSSNTEAFF
-	TRBV5-8	TRBD1	TRBJ2-7	14	TGTGCCAGCAGCCGGACAGGGGTTACCTACGAGCAGTACTTC	CASSRTGVTYEQYF
-	TRBV4-3	-	TRBJ2-7	15	TGCGCCAGCAGCCAAGATGTCGGAGACCTCCGCGAGCAGTACTTC	CASSQDVGDLREQYF
-	TRBV5-1	-	TRBJ1-6	14	TGCGCCAGCAGCTTGGGGCCTTATAATTCACCCCTCCACTTT	CASSLGPYNSPLHF
-	TRBV6-5	TRBD2	TRBJ2-3	14	TGTGCCAGCAGTAGGGGAGGGAACACAGATACGCAGTATTTT	CASSRGGNTDTQYF
-	TRBV29-1	TRBD1	TRBJ1-4	13	TGCAGCGTTAGACAGGGTACTAATGAAAAACTGTTTTTT	CSVRQGTNEKLFF
-	TRBV5-6	TRBD2	TRBJ2-7	18	TGTGCCAGCAGTACTACTCTCTGGGGTGCCGGGGGGATCTACGAGCAGTACTTC	CASSTTLWGAGGIYEQYF
few	TRBV30	-	TRBJ2-7	15	TGTGCCTGGAGTGGCGATCGGGGGACTTCCTACGAGCAGTACTTC	CAWSGDRGTSYEQYF
-	TRBV19	-	TRBJ2-5	15	TGTGCCAGTAGTATACGGAGCGGACACCAAGAGACCCAGTACTTC	CASSIRSGHQETQYF
-	TRBV27	TRBD1	TRBJ1-3	20	TGTGCCAGCAGTTTACCCGGGGACAGTCAAACTTTCTCCTCTGGAAACACCATATATTTT	CASSLPGDSQTFSSGNTIYF
-	TRBV5-6	-	TRBJ1-2	12	TGTGCCAGCAGCTTGGTTCTGTCGTACTACACCTTC	CASSLVLSYYTF
-	TRBV9	TRBD1	TRBJ1-1	15	TGTGCCAGCAGCGTAGGGACAGGGGGTAGCACTGAAGCTTTCTTT	CASSVGTGGSTEAFF
-	TRBV5-6	-	TRBJ2-1	15	TGTGCCAGCGAGAGACTGCCTTGGAATTACAATGAGCAGTTCTTC	CASERLPWNYNEQFF
-	TRBV18	-	TRBJ2-7	11	TGTGCCAGCTCGAATCGGTACGAGCAGTACTTC	CASSNRYEQYF
few	TRBV2	TRBD1	TRBJ2-5	14	TGTGCCAGCGGGGACAGGGGGGACCAAGAGACCCAGTACTTC	CASGDRGDQETQYF
once	TRBV9	TRBD1	TRBJ2-7	14	TGTGCCAGCAGCGGACGGGACAGATGGGACGAGCAGTACTTC	CASSGRDRWDEQYF
-	TRBV9	-	TRBJ2-7	16	TGTGCCAGCAGCGGCCCTAAAGGGGGGGAAGGTCACGAGCAGTACTTC	CASSGPKGGEGHEQYF
-	TRBV7-8	-	TRBJ1-5	12	TGTGCCAGCAGCCCGGGGAATCAGCCCCAGCATTTT	CASSPGNQPQHF
-	TRBV30	-	TRBJ1-6	14	TGTGCCTGGAGTGTACAACCGTATAATTCACCCCTCCACTTT	CAWSVQPYNSPLHF
few	TRBV19	TRBD1	TRBJ1-5	15	TGTGCCAGTTCCGCTCTCAGGGGGACGGTTCAGCCCCAGCATTTT	CASSALRGTVQPQHF
-	TRBV2	TRBD1	TRBJ1-6	17	TGTGCCAGCAGGGGACAGGGACCCCCTCTCTATAATTCACCCCTCCACTTT	CASRGQGPPLYNSPLHF
once	TRBV5-4	TRBD2	TRBJ2-1	16	TGTGCCAGCAGCCCGGGGGCGGGGGGGCTAAAGAATGAGCAGTTCTTC	CASSPGAGGLKNEQFF